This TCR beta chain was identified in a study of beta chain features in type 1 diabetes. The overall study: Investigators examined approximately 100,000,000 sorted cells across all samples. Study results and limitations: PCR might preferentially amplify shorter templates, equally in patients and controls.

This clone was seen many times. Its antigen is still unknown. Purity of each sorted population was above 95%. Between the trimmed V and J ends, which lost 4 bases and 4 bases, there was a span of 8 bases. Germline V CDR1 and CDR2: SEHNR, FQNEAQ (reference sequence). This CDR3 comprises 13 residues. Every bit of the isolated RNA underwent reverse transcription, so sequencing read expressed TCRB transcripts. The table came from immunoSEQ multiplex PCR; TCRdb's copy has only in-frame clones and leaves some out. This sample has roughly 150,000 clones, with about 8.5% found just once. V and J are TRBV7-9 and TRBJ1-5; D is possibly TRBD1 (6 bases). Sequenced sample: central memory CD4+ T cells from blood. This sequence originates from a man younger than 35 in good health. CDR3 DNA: TGTGCCAGCAGCTATGACAGGAATCAGCCCCAGCATTTT. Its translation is CASSYDRNQPQHF.